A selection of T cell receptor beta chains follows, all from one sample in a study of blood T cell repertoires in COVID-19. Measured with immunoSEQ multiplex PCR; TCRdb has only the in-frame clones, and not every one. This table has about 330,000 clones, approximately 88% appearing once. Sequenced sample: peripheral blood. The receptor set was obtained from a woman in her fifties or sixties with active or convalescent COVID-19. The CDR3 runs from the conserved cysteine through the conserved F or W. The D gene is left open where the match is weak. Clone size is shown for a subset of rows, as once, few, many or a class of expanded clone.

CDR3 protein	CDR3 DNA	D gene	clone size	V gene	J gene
CASSLAGGLVSDTQYF	TGCGCCAGCAGCTTGGCCGGGGGGCTCGTATCAGATACGCAGTATTTT	-	-	TRBV5-1	TRBJ2-3
CATSRDRTSGSGEQFF	TGTGCCACCAGCAGAGATCGGACTAGCGGGAGTGGTGAGCAGTTCTTC	TRBD2	-	TRBV15	TRBJ2-1
CATSESLASSYNEQFF	TGTGCCACCAGTGAATCTCTAGCCAGCTCCTACAATGAGCAGTTCTTC	-	-	TRBV24-1	TRBJ2-1
CASRLMGAGIHGYTF	TGTGCCAGCAGATTAATGGGGGCCGGCATACATGGCTACACCTTC	-	-	TRBV28	TRBJ1-2
CASSPPVQEGDYGYTF	TGTGCCAGCAGTCCTCCCGTTCAGGAGGGAGACTATGGCTACACCTTC	-	-	TRBV28	TRBJ1-2
CASSRGGAYGYTF	TGTGCCAGCAGTCGAGGGGGGGCCTATGGCTACACCTTC	-	-	TRBV7-2	TRBJ1-2
CASSSPIGQGRTEAFF	TGTGCCAGCAGTTCCCCTATAGGACAGGGGAGGACTGAAGCTTTCTTT	TRBD1	-	TRBV28	TRBJ1-1
CASSYSRGTVRYEQYF	TGTGCCAGCAGTTACTCCCGCGGGACTGTCAGGTACGAGCAGTACTTC	-	-	TRBV6-5	TRBJ2-7
CASGLGLLQGAYRSYNEQFF	TGTGCTAGTGGTTTGGGCTTGCTTCAGGGGGCCTACCGATCCTACAATGAGCAGTTCTTC	TRBD1	-	TRBV12-5	TRBJ2-1
CASSKTTGSSYEQYF	TGTGCCAGCAGTAAAACGACTGGAAGCTCCTACGAGCAGTACTTC	-	once	TRBV6-5	TRBJ2-7
CASSPQGWLETQYF	TGTGCCAGCTCACCACAGGGGTGGCTGGAGACCCAGTACTTC	-	-	TRBV18	TRBJ2-5
CASRSKQEQYGYTF	TGTGCCAGCAGATCGAAACAGGAACAGTATGGCTACACCTTC	-	-	TRBV7-2	TRBJ1-2
CAWEGGAREKLFF	TGTGCGTGGGAAGGGGGCGCGCGAGAAAAACTGTTTTTT	TRBD1	-	TRBV30	TRBJ1-4
CASSPGQPNQPQHF	TGTGCCAGCAGCCCTGGACAGCCCAATCAGCCCCAGCATTTT	-	-	TRBV9	TRBJ1-5
CASSLTAGDGTQYF	TGTGCCAGCAGCTTAACGGCGGGAGACGGGACCCAGTACTTC	TRBD2	-	TRBV7-2	TRBJ2-5
CASRSGTGPYNEQFF	TGTGCCAGCAGATCGGGGACAGGGCCCTACAATGAGCAGTTCTTC	TRBD1	few	TRBV2	TRBJ2-1
CASSLASGRNYEQFF	TGCGCCAGCAGCTTGGCTAGCGGGAGGAATTATGAGCAGTTCTTC	TRBD2	-	TRBV5-1	TRBJ2-1
CASTPRAGLVAYEQYF	TGCGCCAGCACCCCTAGAGCGGGACTAGTAGCCTACGAGCAGTACTTC	TRBD2	few	TRBV4-1	TRBJ2-7
CASSPAPGQGAREQYF	TGTGCCAGCAGTCCCGCGCCGGGACAGGGGGCGCGGGAGCAGTACTTC	TRBD1	-	TRBV7-9	TRBJ2-7
CASSLPLQPQHF	TGTGCCAGCAGCCTACCGCTTCAGCCCCAGCATTTT	-	few	TRBV12-3/TRBV12-4	TRBJ1-5
CASSLGLGGTNTEAFF	TGTGCCAGCTCACTCGGGTTAGGGGGCACGAACACTGAAGCTTTCTTT	TRBD1	-	TRBV18	TRBJ1-1
CASSTPPGVLSNQPQHF	TGTGCCAGTAGTACCCCCCCCGGGGTCCTTAGCAATCAGCCCCAGCATTTT	-	once	TRBV19	TRBJ1-5
CASTPYLDYTGELFF	TGTGCCAGCACCCCGTACTTGGACTACACCGGGGAGCTGTTTTTT	-	-	TRBV4-2	TRBJ2-2
CASSYSGTGSTRGYNSPLHF	TGTGCCAGCAGTTACTCCGGGACAGGCTCGACTCGGGGTTATAATTCACCCCTCCACTTT	TRBD1	-	TRBV6-2/TRBV6-3	TRBJ1-6
CAWSVGTGAYEQYF	TGTGCCTGGAGTGTTGGGACAGGCGCCTACGAGCAGTACTTC	TRBD1	-	TRBV30	TRBJ2-7
CASHGLNQPQHF	TGTGCCAGCCACGGTTTAAACCAGCCCCAGCATTTT	-	-	TRBV28	TRBJ1-5
CASSLESQGSGNTIYF	TGTGCCAGCTCGCTAGAGTCACAGGGTTCTGGAAACACCATATATTTT	-	-	TRBV18	TRBJ1-3
CAWSDFGREGGYTF	TGTGCCTGGAGCGACTTCGGTAGGGAGGGCGGCTACACCTTC	-	-	TRBV30	TRBJ1-2
CASSSLRQGRGPENTEAFF	TGTGCCAGCAGCTCCCTGCGACAGGGGAGGGGGCCAGAGAACACTGAAGCTTTCTTT	TRBD1	-	TRBV7-2	TRBJ1-1
CASSQDRTGGVLNEQFF	TGCGCCAGCAGCCAAGATAGGACAGGGGGGGTATTGAATGAGCAGTTCTTC	TRBD1	-	TRBV4-3	TRBJ2-1
CASSLGGAGQYF	TGTGCCAGCAGCTTAGGGGGTGCGGGGCAGTACTTC	-	once	TRBV7-2	TRBJ2-7
CASDTNRGGAGYGYTF	TGTGCCAGCGACACTAATAGGGGGGGAGCGGGCTATGGCTACACCTTC	-	-	TRBV2	TRBJ1-2
CASSYRTEQFF	TGTGCCAGCAGTTATAGGACAGAGCAGTTCTTC	-	once	TRBV6-5	TRBJ2-1
CASSEMTGEYGYTF	TGTGCCAGCTCAGAAATGACAGGGGAATATGGCTACACCTTC	TRBD1	-	TRBV18	TRBJ1-2
CASMRTGANYGYTF	TGTGCCAGCATGAGGACAGGAGCTAACTATGGCTACACCTTC	TRBD1	-	TRBV2	TRBJ1-2
CASSQRGGAQTEQYF	TGCGCCAGCAGCCAAAGGGGGGGGGCGCAGACCGAGCAGTACTTC	-	once	TRBV4-1	TRBJ2-7
CASSWQGLGNEQFF	TGCGCCAGCAGCTGGCAGGGTCTGGGCAATGAGCAGTTCTTC	-	-	TRBV5-1	TRBJ2-1